The 18 T cell receptor beta chains below all came from one sample that was sequenced in a study of cytomegalovirus exposure and HLA in healthy donors. PCR involved 60 Vbeta and 13 Jbeta primers. The table came from immunoSEQ multiplex PCR; TCRdb's copy has only in-frame clones and leaves some out. In the table there are under 150,000 clones, approximately 80% of which are singletons. The sample consisted of PBMCs. The receptors were gathered from a woman in her thirties or forties in good health and CMV-seronegative.

CDR3 sequence: CASSVSGLNTEAFF. CDR3 nucleotides: TGTGCCAGCAGCGTAAGCGGATTGAACACTGAAGCTTTCTTT. The chain recombines TRBV9 with TRBJ1-1; no firm D call. The V and J ends lost 1 base and 0 bases respectively, with 7 bases between them. Looked up from germline, CDR1 is SGDLS and CDR2 is YYNGEE. The CDR3 sequence is 14 residues long.

A single count supports this clone. V gene TRBV15 combines with J gene TRBJ1-2; tentatively, D is TRBD1 (5 bases). The CDR3 has 15 residues. V dropped 0 bases and J dropped 13 bases, with 21 bases sitting between them. The germline V gene encodes CDR1 LNHNV and CDR2 YYDKDF (reference sequence). The CDR3 reads CATSRDRAGLWLVTF. The CDR3 nucleotides read TGTGCCACCAGCAGAGATAGGGCAGGGCTATGGTTGGTCACCTTC.

The chain joins TRBV5-4 to TRBJ2-3; D is perhaps TRBD2 (5 bases). Germline lookup yields CDR1 SGHNT and CDR2 YYREEE (reference sequence). Between the trimmed V and J ends, which lost 3 bases and 2 bases, there was a span of 10 bases. The length of the CDR3 is 14 residues. The CDR3 protein is CASSSGKLTDTQYF. For the CDR3, the DNA is TGTGCCAGCAGCTCCGGGAAACTCACAGATACGCAGTATTTT.

The rearrangement joins TRBV28 to TRBJ2-5; TRBD1 agrees at 12 bases. Germline V gene sequence: CDR1 MDHEN, CDR2 SYDVKM. The CDR3 sequence is 16 residues long. The V and J ends lost 6 bases and 5 bases, in that order; junction bases with no gene match: 10. CDR3 DNA sequence: TGTGCCAGCAGGTCGGCCGGGACAGGGGGCTTCGAGACCCAGTACTTC. Amino acids: CASRSAGTGGFETQYF.

The genes are TRBV15 and TRBJ2-5; 9 nucleotides agree with TRBD1. The CDR3 runs to 15 residues. Germline CDR1 reads LNHNV; CDR2 reads YYDKDF (reference sequence). With V trimmed by 5 bases and J by 4 bases, 8 bases remained unmatched. This chain's CDR3 is CATSPWTGDAETQYF. The CDR3 DNA follows: TGTGCCACCAGCCCCTGGACAGGGGACGCAGAGACCCAGTACTTC. Combining the CDR3 with reference TRBV15 and TRBJ2-5 gives the whole variable domain DAMVIQNPRYQVTQFGKPVTLSCSQTLNHNVMYWYQQKSSQAPKLLFHYYDKDFNNEADTPDNFQSRRPNTSFCFLDIRSPGLGDTAMYLCATSPWTGDAETQYFGPGTRLLVL.

V usage is TRBV7-3 and J usage is TRBJ1-1; a weak D match, TRBD1 (6 bases). The CDR3 contains 14 residues. From germline, CDR1 is SGHTA and CDR2 FQGTGA. The germline V and J ends were trimmed by 1 base and 4 bases, with 10 bases remaining between them. In DNA, the CDR3 is TGTGCCAGCAGCTTAATGGGAGGGGGCACTGAAGCTTTCTTT. Its translation is CASSLMGGGTEAFF.

The chain couples TRBV5-1 to TRBJ2-7; 12 bases line up with TRBD2. The CDR3 length is 14 residues. Trimming took 2 bases from V and 6 from J; bases not matched to a gene: 3. The germline V gene encodes CDR1 SGHRS and CDR2 YFSETQ. The CDR3 sequence: CASSFGLAGPEQYF. The CDR3 DNA sequence: TGCGCCAGCAGCTTCGGACTAGCGGGACCCGAGCAGTACTTC. Filled out from reference TRBV5-1 and TRBJ2-7, the complete variable domain reads KAGVTQTPRYLIKTRGQQVTLSCSPISGHRSVSWYQQTPGQGLQFLFEYFSETQRNKGNFPGRFSGRQFSNSRSEMNVSTLELGDSALYLCASSFGLAGPEQYFGPGTRLTVT.

The J gene is TRBJ2-1, the V gene TRBV21-1; TRBD2 reflects the table's D call only, with no check against the DNA. TRBV21-1 is annotated as a pseudogene. This CDR3 has 17 residues. The CDR3 sequence: CASSKEDGGRAQNEQFF. CDR3 nucleotides: TGTGCCAGCAGCAAAGAAGACGGCGGGAGGGCCCAGAATGAGCAGTTCTTC.

The gene calls are TRBV7-6 and TRBJ2-5; possibly TRBD1 for D (5 bases). Germline V gives CDR1 SGHVS, CDR2 FNYEAQ. This CDR3 is built from 14 residues. Trimming shortened V by 5 bases and J by 2 bases, and 12 bases separated the two germline ends. The CDR3 here is CASSLQVRQETQYF. CDR3 DNA: TGTGCCAGCAGCCTACAGGTCCGGCAAGAGACCCAGTACTTC.

The V gene is TRBV11-2, the J gene TRBJ2-1; perhaps TRBD1 as D (6 bases). The CDR3 length is 16 residues. The ends were cut back, 1 base at V and 10 bases at J, with 20 bases in the middle. Germline CDR1 SGHAT, CDR2 FQNNGV. CDR3 sequence (DNA): TGTGCCAGCAGCTTAGGGAACACAGGGTTGGGTCGGGAGCAGTTCTTC. Its translation is CASSLGNTGLGREQFF.

Only a few counts were recorded for this clone. The chain recombines TRBV7-2 with TRBJ2-1, with 7 bases identical to TRBD1. The CDR3 has 15 residues. With 2 bases clipped from V and 0 bases from J, the junction kept 1 base outside the gene matches. From germline, CDR1 is SGHTA and CDR2 FQGNSA. The CDR3 region has the DNA TGTGCCAGCAGCTTACACAGGGGCTCCTACAATGAGCAGTTCTTC. Translating it yields CASSLHRGSYNEQFF.

The chain links TRBV2 to TRBJ1-4; the match to TRBD1 covers 11 bases. Unmatched junction bases numbered 4, after V lost 6 bases and J lost 7 bases. Germline V gene lookup returns CDR1 SNHLY and CDR2 FYNNEI. This CDR3 is 14 amino acids long. The CDR3 loop reads CASSRDRGSEKLFF. In DNA form, the CDR3 reads TGTGCCAGCAGCCGGGACAGGGGGAGTGAAAAACTGTTTTTT.

This sequence joins TRBV5-4 and TRBJ2-5; 9 bases are a match to TRBD2. From germline, CDR1 is SGHNT and CDR2 YYREEE (reference sequence). This CDR3 comprises 13 residues. V lost 10 bases, J lost 6 bases, and 10 bases stayed unmatched. CDR3 loop: CAYSGGNGQTQYF. The CDR3, as DNA: TGTGCCTACAGCGGGGGGAATGGCCAGACCCAGTACTTC.

V gene TRBV7-2 combines with J gene TRBJ2-3; D unclear. The CDR3 has 13 residues. Trimming cost V 4 bases and J 4 bases, with 9 bases left between them. Germline CDR1 reads SGHTA; CDR2 reads FQGNSA. This CDR3 is CASSSMAADTQYF. The CDR3 nucleotides are TGTGCCAGCAGCTCCATGGCGGCAGATACGCAGTATTTT. The entire variable domain, with the rest obtained from reference TRBV7-2 and TRBJ2-3, is as follows: GAGVSQSPSNKVTEKGKDVELRCDPISGHTALYWYRQSLGQGLEFLIYFQGNSAPDKSGLPSDRFSAERTGGSVSTLTIQRTQQEDSAVYLCASSSMAADTQYFGPGTRLTVL.

The chain couples TRBV14 to TRBJ2-2; D uncertain. The CDR3 spans 14 residues. Germline V gene data show CDR1 as SGHDN and CDR2 as FVKESK. V lost 4 bases, J lost 4 bases, and 10 bases lay in between. The CDR3 loop reads CASSPRAGTGELFF. The CDR3 region has the DNA TGTGCCAGCAGCCCCCGAGCCGGCACCGGGGAGCTGTTTTTT. Together with reference TRBV14 and TRBJ2-2, the CDR3 gives the full variable domain: EAGVTQFPSHSVIEKGQTVTLRCDPISGHDNLYWYRRVMGKEIKFLLHFVKESKQDESGMPNNRFLAERTGGTYSTLKVQPAELEDSGVYFCASSPRAGTGELFFGEGSRLTVL.

The chain is built from TRBV9 and TRBJ2-1; 14 bases line up with TRBD2. CDR1 is SGDLS and CDR2 is YYNGEE in the germline V gene. J gave up 4 bases and V 0 bases, and 12 bases lay outside the gene matches. The CDR3 spans 20 residues. In DNA form, the CDR3 reads TGTGCCAGCAGCGTAGAGGGGACAGGGACTAGCGGGGGTTCTTACAATGAGCAGTTCTTC. It codes for CASSVEGTGTSGGSYNEQFF.

In its sample, this clone was seen a few times. The rearrangement links TRBV7-9 to TRBJ2-1; 7 bases are shared with TRBD2. V was pared by 5 bases and J by 0 bases, with 4 bases of the junction left unmatched. The CDR3 is made up of 15 amino acids. Germline V gene lookup returns CDR1 SEHNR and CDR2 FQNEAQ (reference sequence). Here the CDR3 DNA reads TGTGCCAGCAGCCCCCGGGGGGACTCCTACAATGAGCAGTTCTTC. It encodes CASSPRGDSYNEQFF.

This clone was observed a few times. The chain carries TRBV6-1 and TRBJ1-6; TRBD1 is a possible D gene (6 bases). Trimming stripped 6 bases from V and 0 bases from J, with 9 bases between. This CDR3 is built from 15 residues. Germline CDR1 and CDR2: MNHNS and SASEGT. CDR3 residues: CASRPDSSYNSPLHF. The DNA of the CDR3 is TGTGCCAGCAGGCCGGACAGCTCCTATAATTCACCCCTCCACTTT.